This TCR beta chain was retrieved from a study of T-cell reconstitution after alpha-beta-depleted transplantation in children. As it was prepared, the TCRbeta library received unique molecular identifiers. TCRdb re-called the PCR reads with MiXCR, one entry per CDR3 protein. The table includes roughly 170,000 distinct CDR3 sequences, more than 6.5% detected once. V was clipped by 10 bases and J by 2 bases, with 12 bases between them. Germline CDR1 reads SNHLY; CDR2 reads FYNNEI. CDR3 length: 13 residues. The table lists this clonotype with a few counts. The clonotype comes from a human donor who donated a stem cell graft to a child with Wiskott-Aldrich syndrome. Sequenced material: PBMCs from the stem cell graft donor, taken from the stem cell graft. The V and J genes are TRBV2 and TRBJ1-5; D unclear. CDR3 sequence (DNA): TGTGCCACCTCCCGGACGGGCAATCAGCCCCAGCATTTT. Protein sequence: CATSRTGNQPQHF.